This T cell receptor (beta chain) was identified during a study of response to subunit inactivated influenza vaccine. Study-level findings and limits: Every seasonal influenza vaccination brings in few new T cells, the authors suggested.

TCRdb passed the RT-PCR reads through MiXCR, listing each CDR3 protein once. Of some 300,000 distinct CDR3 sequences detected, over 20% appear once; the ten largest clones hold about 9.3%. The germline V and J ends were trimmed by 4 bases and 2 bases, with 12 bases remaining between them. This CDR3 contains 15 residues. Germline CDR1 reads SGHNT; CDR2 reads YENEEA. Points on this clonotype: Its antigen remains unknown.

The chain combines TRBV11-3 with TRBJ2-1; D may match TRBD1 or TRBD2 (5 bases each). This specimen consisted of PBMCs from blood, obtained about 20 months after vaccination. This receptor was obtained from a man between 50 and 69 years old who received an inactivated influenza vaccine. The CDR3 DNA sequence: TGTGCCAGCAGCTCGGGACCGTCGACCTACAATGAGCAGTTCTTC. The encoded protein is CASSSGPSTYNEQFF.